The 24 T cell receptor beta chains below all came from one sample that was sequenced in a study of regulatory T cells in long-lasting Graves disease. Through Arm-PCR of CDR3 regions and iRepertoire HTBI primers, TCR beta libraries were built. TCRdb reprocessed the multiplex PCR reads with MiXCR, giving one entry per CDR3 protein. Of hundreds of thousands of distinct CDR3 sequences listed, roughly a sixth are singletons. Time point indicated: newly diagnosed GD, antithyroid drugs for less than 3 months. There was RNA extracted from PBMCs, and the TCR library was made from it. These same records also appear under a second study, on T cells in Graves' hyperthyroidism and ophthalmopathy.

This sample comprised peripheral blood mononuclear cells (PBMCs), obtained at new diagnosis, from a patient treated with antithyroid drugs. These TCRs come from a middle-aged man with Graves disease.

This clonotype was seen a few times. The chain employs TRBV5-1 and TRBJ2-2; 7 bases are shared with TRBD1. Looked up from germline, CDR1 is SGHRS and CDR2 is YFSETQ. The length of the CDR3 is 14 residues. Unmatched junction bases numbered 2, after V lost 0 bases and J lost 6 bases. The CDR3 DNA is TGCGCCAGCAGCTTGGTGCAGGGGGCCGGGGAGCTGTTTTTT. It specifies CASSLVQGAGELFF.

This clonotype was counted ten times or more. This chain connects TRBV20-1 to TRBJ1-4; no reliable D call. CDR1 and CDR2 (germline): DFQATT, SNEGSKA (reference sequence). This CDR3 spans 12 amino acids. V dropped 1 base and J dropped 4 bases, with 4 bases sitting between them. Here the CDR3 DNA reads TGCAGTGCTAGAGCCGGTAATGAAAAACTGTTTTTT. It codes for CSARAGNEKLFF.

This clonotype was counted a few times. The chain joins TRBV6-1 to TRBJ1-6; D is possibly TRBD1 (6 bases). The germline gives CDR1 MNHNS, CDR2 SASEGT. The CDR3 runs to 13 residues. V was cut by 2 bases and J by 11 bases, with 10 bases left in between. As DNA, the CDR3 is TGTGCCAGCAGTGAACAGGGGATGGCACCCCTCCACTTT. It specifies CASSEQGMAPLHF.

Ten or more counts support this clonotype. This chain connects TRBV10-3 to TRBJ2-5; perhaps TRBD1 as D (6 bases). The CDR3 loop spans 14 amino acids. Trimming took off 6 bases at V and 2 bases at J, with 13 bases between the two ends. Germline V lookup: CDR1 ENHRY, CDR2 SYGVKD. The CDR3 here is CAISPRDIQETQYF. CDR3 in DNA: TGTGCCATCAGCCCCCGGGACATTCAAGAGACCCAGTACTTC.

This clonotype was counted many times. The CDR3 coding sequence is TGTGCCAGCAGCTTAGGGACAGTCAGGGAGACCCAGTACTTC. It specifies CASSLGTVRETQYF. The chain combines TRBV7-8 with TRBJ2-5, with D possibly being TRBD1 (6 bases). The CDR3 has 14 amino acids. Deletions cut 1 base from V and 5 bases from J, with 11 bases between. From germline, CDR1 is SGHVS and CDR2 FQNEAQ.

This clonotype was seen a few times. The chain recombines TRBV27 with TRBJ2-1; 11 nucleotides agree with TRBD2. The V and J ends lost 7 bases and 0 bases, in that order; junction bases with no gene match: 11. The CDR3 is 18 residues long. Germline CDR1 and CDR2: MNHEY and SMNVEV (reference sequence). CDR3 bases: TGTGCCAGCACAACTAGCGGGGGCAATCCGAGCTCCTACAATGAGCAGTTCTTC. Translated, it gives CASTTSGGNPSSYNEQFF.

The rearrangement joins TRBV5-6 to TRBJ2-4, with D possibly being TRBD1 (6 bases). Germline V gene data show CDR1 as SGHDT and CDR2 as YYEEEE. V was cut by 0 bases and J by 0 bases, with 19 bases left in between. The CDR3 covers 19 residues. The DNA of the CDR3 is TGTGCCAGCAGCTTGGTTGTCGCAGGACAGAGGCTAGCCAAAAACATTCAGTACTTC. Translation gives CASSLVVAGQRLAKNIQYF.

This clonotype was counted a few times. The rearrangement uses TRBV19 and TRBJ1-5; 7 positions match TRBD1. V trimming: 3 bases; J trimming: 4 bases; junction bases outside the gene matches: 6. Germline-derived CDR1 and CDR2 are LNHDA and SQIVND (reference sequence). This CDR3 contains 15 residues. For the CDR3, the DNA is TGTGCCAGTAGTATCGGTAGGGGGCTAAATCAGCCCCAGCATTTT. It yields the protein CASSIGRGLNQPQHF.

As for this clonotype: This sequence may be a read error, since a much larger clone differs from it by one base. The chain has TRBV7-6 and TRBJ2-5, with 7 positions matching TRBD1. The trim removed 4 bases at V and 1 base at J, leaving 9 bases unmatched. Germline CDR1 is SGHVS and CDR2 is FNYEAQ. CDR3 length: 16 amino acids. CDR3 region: CASSSPPTGSQETQYF. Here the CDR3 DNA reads TGTGCCAGCAGCTCACCCCCGACAGGGTCCCAAGAGACCCAGTACTTC.

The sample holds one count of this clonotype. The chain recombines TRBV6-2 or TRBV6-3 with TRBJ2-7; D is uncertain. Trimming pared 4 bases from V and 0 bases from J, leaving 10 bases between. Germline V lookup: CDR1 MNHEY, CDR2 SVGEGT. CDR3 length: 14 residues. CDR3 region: CASSFGRYSYEQYF. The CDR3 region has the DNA TGTGCCAGCAGTTTCGGGCGGTACTCCTACGAGCAGTACTTC.

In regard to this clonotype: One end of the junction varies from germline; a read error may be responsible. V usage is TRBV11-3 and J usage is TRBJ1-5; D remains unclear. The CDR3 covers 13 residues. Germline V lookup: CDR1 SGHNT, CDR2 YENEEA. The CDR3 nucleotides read TGTGCTAGCAGCTCCGACGACAATCAGCCCCAGCATTTT. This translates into CASSSDDNQPQHF.

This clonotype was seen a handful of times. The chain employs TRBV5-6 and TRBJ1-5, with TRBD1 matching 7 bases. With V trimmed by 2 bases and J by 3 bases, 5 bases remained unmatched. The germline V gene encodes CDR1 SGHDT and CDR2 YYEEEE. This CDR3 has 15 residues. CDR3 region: CASSFRGSLNQPQHF. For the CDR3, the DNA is TGTGCCAGCAGCTTCAGGGGGAGTCTCAATCAGCCCCAGCATTTT.

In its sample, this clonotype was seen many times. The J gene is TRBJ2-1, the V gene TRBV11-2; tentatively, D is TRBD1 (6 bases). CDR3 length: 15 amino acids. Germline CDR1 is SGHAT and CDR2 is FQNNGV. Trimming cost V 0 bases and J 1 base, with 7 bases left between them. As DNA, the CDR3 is TGTGCCAGCAGCTTAGAGAGGGGGTCCTACAATGAGCAGTTCTTC. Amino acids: CASSLERGSYNEQFF.

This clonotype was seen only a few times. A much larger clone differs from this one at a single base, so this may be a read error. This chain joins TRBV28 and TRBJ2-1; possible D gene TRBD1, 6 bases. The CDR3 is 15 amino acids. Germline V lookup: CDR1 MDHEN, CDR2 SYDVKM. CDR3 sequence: CASSLQGFSHNEQFF. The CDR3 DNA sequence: TGTGCCAGCAGTTTACAGGGGTTCTCCCACAATGAGCAGTTCTTC.

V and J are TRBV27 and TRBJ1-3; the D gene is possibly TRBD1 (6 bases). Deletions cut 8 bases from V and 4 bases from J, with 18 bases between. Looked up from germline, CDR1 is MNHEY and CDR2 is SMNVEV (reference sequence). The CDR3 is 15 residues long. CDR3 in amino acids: CASGPAWGLGNTIYF. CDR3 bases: TGTGCCAGCGGACCTGCCTGGGGGCTGGGAAACACCATATATTTT.

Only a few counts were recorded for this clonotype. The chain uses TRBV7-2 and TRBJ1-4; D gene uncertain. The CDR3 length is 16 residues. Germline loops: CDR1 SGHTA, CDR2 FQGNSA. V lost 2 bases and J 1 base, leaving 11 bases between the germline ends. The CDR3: CASSLQPSGTNEKLFF. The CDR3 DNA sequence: TGTGCCAGCAGCTTACAGCCATCCGGAACTAATGAAAAACTGTTTTTT.

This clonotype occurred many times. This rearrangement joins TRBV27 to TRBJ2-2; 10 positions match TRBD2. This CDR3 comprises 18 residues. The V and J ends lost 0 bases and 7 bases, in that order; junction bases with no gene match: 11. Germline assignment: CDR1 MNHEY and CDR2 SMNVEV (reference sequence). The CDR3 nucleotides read TGTGCCAGCAGTTTATCGTTCCTAGCGGGGGTAGTAAACGGGGAGCTGTTTTTT. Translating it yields CASSLSFLAGVVNGELFF.

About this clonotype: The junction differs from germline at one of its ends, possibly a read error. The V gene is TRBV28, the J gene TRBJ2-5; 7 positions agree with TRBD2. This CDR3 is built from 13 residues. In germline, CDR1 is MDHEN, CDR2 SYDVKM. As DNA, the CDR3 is TGTGCCAGCAGTTTAGGGGGGAGGGAGACCCAGCACTTC. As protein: CASSLGGRETQHF.

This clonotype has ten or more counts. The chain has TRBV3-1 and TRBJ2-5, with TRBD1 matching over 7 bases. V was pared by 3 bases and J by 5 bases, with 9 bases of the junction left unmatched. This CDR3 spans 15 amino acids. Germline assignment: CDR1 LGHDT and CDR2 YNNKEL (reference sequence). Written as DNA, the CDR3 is TGTGCCAGCAGCCACAAACAGGGGTCAGGTGAGACCCAGTACTTC. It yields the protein CASSHKQGSGETQYF.

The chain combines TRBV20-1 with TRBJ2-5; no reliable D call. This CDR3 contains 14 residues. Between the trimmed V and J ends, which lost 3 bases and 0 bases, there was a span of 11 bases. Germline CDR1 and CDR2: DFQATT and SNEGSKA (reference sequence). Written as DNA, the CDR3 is TGCAGTGCTAGGGAAGGGCAGCACCAAGAGACCCAGTACTTC. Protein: CSAREGQHQETQYF.

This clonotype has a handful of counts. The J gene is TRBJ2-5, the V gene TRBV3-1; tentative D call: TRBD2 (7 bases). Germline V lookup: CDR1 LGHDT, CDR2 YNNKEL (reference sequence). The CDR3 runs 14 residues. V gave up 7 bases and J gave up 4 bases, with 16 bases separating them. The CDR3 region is CASTTKGGGETQYF. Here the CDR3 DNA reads TGTGCCAGCACAACTAAAGGGGGGGGAGAGACCCAGTACTTC.

The CDR3 loop is CASSEGAAVIYGYTF. DNA for the CDR3: TGTGCCAGCAGTGAGGGCGCCGCTGTAATCTATGGCTACACCTTC. The chain recombines TRBV6-1 with TRBJ1-2, with D unclear. Trimming took 3 bases from V and 4 from J, leaving 15 bases between them. The germline V gene has CDR1 MNHNS and CDR2 SASEGT. The CDR3 spans 15 residues.

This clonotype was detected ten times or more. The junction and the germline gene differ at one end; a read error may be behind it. The CDR3 DNA sequence: TGTGCCAGCAGCCACAGGGACGCACCTAGAGGGGCAACTAATGAAAAACTGTTTTTT. Protein product: CASSHRDAPRGATNEKLFF. The gene calls are TRBV5-1 and TRBJ1-4, with D maybe TRBD1 (6 bases). Looked up from germline, CDR1 is SGHRS and CDR2 is YFSETQ. CDR3 length equals 19 residues.

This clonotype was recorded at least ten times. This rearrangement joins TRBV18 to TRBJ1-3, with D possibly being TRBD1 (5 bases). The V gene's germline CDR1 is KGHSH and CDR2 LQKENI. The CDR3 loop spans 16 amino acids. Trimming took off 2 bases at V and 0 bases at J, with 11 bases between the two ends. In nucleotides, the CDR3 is TGTGCCAGCTCACCAAACAGGATAGACTCTGGAAACACCATATATTTT. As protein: CASSPNRIDSGNTIYF.